This T cell receptor (beta chain) was sequenced during a study of shared clonotypes between healthy human individuals. Study-level findings and limits: Depth of sequencing was expected to influence donor clonotype sharing.

A word on this clone: The antigen remains unidentified.

The CDR3 spans 18 residues. Between the trimmed V and J ends, which lost 4 bases and 0 bases, there was a span of 20 bases. The germline V gene encodes CDR1 SGDLS and CDR2 YYNGEE. Genomic DNA of each subset was evenly split across several immunoSEQ plates. TCRdb's copy holds only in-frame clones and misses some; the assay was immunoSEQ multiplex PCR. The data show around 1.6 million clones, 95% to 99% seen once. The sequencing input was naive CD4+ T cells sorted from blood. Sample subset: CD45RA+ positively selected. The sequence came from a man aged 25-45 years in good health. The chain is built from TRBV9 and TRBJ1-3; possible D gene TRBD1, 6 bases. DNA of the CDR3: TGTGCCAGCAGCACTTTTCTACAGGGCTACGGCTCTGGAAACACCATATATTTT. It is translated as CASSTFLQGYGSGNTIYF. The full variable domain, rest sourced from reference TRBV9 and TRBJ1-3, is DSGVTQTPKHLITATGQRVTLRCSPRSGDLSVYWYQQSLDQGLQFLIQYYNGEERAKGNILERFSAQQFPDLHSELNLSSLELGDSALYFCASSTFLQGYGSGNTIYFGEGSWLTVV.